Presented here are 20 T cell receptor beta chains from one specimen sequenced in a study of glioma-infiltrating T cells. TCR alpha and beta CDR3 regions were amplified from RNA using iRepertoire nested multiplex PCR. TCRdb independently ran MiXCR on the multiplex PCR reads; one entry per CDR3 protein. The sample has over 15,000 distinct CDR3 sequences, over 45% seen once. Sequencing was done on a sample of glioma tissue, nonneoplastic brain tissue, or PBMCs (not recorded which). The receptors come from a human donor with low-grade glioma or glioblastoma, undergoing nonglioma brain surgery, or in good health (not recorded which).

This chain connects TRBV20-1 to TRBJ2-1, with a weak D call TRBD2 (6 bases). V was shortened by 4 bases and J by 6 bases, with 10 bases between the two germline ends. The germline V gene encodes CDR1 DFQATT and CDR2 SNEGSKA (reference sequence). The CDR3 consists of 12 residues. The CDR3 reads CSATGDCNEQFF. CDR3 nucleotides: TGCAGTGCTACGGGAGATTGCAATGAGCAGTTCTTC.

The chain combines TRBV18 with TRBJ1-2; 8 bases are shared with TRBD1. This CDR3 has 15 amino acids. Germline V gene lookup returns CDR1 KGHSH and CDR2 LQKENI. The junction had 3 bases not matched to a gene; V was cut back by 3 bases and J by 0 bases. The chain's CDR3 is CASSPMDRANYGYTF. CDR3 DNA sequence: TGTGCCAGCTCACCGATGGACAGGGCTAACTATGGCTACACCTTC.

This clonotype was detected many times. This chain connects TRBV7-9 to TRBJ2-5, with TRBD1 as a possible D gene (6 bases). This CDR3 comprises 12 residues. V was clipped by 11 bases and J by 4 bases, with 14 bases between them. Looked up from germline, CDR1 is SEHNR and CDR2 is FQNEAQ (reference sequence). This CDR3 reads CALTGPPETQYF. The CDR3, as DNA: TGTGCCCTTACAGGGCCCCCAGAGACCCAGTACTTC.

A remark on this clonotype: The final CDR3 position lacks the conserved phenylalanine or tryptophan, pointing to a likely read error. The chain carries TRBV20-1 and TRBJ2-1; TRBD2 agrees at 16 bases. V lost 6 bases to trimming and J lost 6 bases; unmatched junction nucleotides: 11. This CDR3 has 17 amino acids. Germline V gene lookup returns CDR1 DFQATT and CDR2 SNEGSKA (reference sequence). CDR3 coding DNA: TGCAGTGCCTCCCCCGGGACTAGCGGGAGGGTTAGCAATGAGCAGTTCCTC. This encodes CSASPGTSGRVSNEQFL.

The table lists this clonotype with a count of one. A much larger clone lies a single base off, so this may be a read error. This chain joins TRBV24-1 and TRBJ2-1, with TRBD1 matching 9 bases. Germline CDR1 and CDR2: KGHDR and SFDVKD. V was clipped by 12 bases and J by 7 bases; unmatched bases: 9. The CDR3 length is 13 residues. The CDR3: CAPMGDRENEQFF. DNA of the CDR3: TGTGCCCCCATGGGGGACAGGGAAAATGAGCAGTTCTTC.

The rearrangement links TRBV20-1 to TRBJ1-4; 7 bases are shared with TRBD1. Germline lookup yields CDR1 DFQATT and CDR2 SNEGSKA (reference sequence). The CDR3 contains 12 residues. Germline trimming cut 7 bases from V and 4 bases from J; bases unmatched to any gene: 3. CDR3 DNA: TGCAGTGTGCAGGGGGATAATGAAAAACTGTTTTTT. Amino acid sequence: CSVQGDNEKLFF.

The chain joins TRBV6-9 to TRBJ2-7, with D possibly matching TRBD1 (5 bases). Per the germline V gene, CDR1 is MNHGY and CDR2 is SVAAGI. CDR3 size: 13 residues. V lost 3 bases and J 2 bases, leaving 8 bases between the germline ends. The CDR3 sequence is CASSYDSPYEQYF. The CDR3 nucleotides are TGTGCCAGCAGTTACGACAGTCCCTACGAGCAGTACTTC.

This clonotype was counted only a few times. This rearrangement joins TRBV6-2 or TRBV6-3 to TRBJ1-3, with D perhaps TRBD1 (6 bases). V gave up 6 bases and J gave up 7 bases, with 25 bases separating them. The germline V gene has CDR1 MNHEY and CDR2 SVGEGT. CDR3 length equals 17 residues. The CDR3: CASRPTDRGTFGNTIYF. CDR3 DNA: TGTGCCAGCAGACCGACGGACAGAGGAACGTTCGGGAACACCATATATTTT.

This clonotype was seen a handful of times. This chain joins TRBV6-2 or TRBV6-3 and TRBJ1-1; a weak D match, TRBD1 (5 bases). CDR3 length equals 14 residues. Germline V gene sequence: CDR1 MNHEY, CDR2 SVGEGT. V gave up 8 bases and J gave up 0 bases, with 13 bases separating them. Written as DNA, the CDR3 is TGTGCCAGCTCCAGGACAACCTTGAACACTGAAGCTTTCTTT. Protein sequence: CASSRTTLNTEAFF.

Notes on this clonotype: This may be a read error: a much more frequent sequence differs by one nucleotide. The genes are TRBV7-3 and TRBJ2-3; possible D gene TRBD1, 6 bases. The CDR3 runs to 13 residues. Germline CDR1 SGHTA, CDR2 FQGTGA. The V end lost 6 bases, the J end lost 3 bases, and 10 bases lay between the germline ends. The CDR3: CASRQGTTDTQYF. CDR3 nucleotides: TGTGCCAGCAGACAGGGAACTACAGATACGCAGTATTTT.

J is TRBJ1-1 and V is TRBV28; D uncertain. The V end lost 7 bases, the J end lost 4 bases, and 7 bases lay between the germline ends. This CDR3 comprises 11 residues. Germline CDR1 MDHEN, CDR2 SYDVKM. The CDR3 sequence is CASNLRTEAFF. CDR3 sequence (DNA): TGTGCCAGCAACCTTCGCACTGAAGCTTTCTTT.

The rearrangement joins TRBV20-1 to TRBJ2-5; no firm D call. Germline lookup yields CDR1 DFQATT and CDR2 SNEGSKA (reference sequence). V was pared by 1 base and J by 2 bases, with 5 bases between. The CDR3 has 12 amino acids. The CDR3 bases are TGCAGTGCTAGAGTCCATCAAGAGACCCAGTACTTC. It translates to CSARVHQETQYF.

This clonotype has more than one count but fewer than ten. A much larger clone lies one base from this, so it may be a read error. This sequence joins TRBV29-1 and TRBJ1-1; no firm D call. V was clipped by 6 bases and J by 3 bases, with 8 bases between them. There are 11 residues in the CDR3. Germline CDR1 reads SQVTM; CDR2 reads ANQGSEA. CDR3: CSVKGYTEAFF. The DNA for the CDR3 is TGCAGCGTCAAAGGATACACTGAAGCTTTCTTT.

This chain uses TRBV20-1 with TRBJ1-1; tentatively, D is TRBD1 (6 bases). CDR3 length: 13 amino acids. Between the trimmed V and J ends, which lost 5 bases and 5 bases, there was a span of 15 bases. Germline assignment: CDR1 DFQATT and CDR2 SNEGSKA (reference sequence). The CDR3 here is CSAGRTAGTEAFF. Here the CDR3 DNA reads TGCAGTGCTGGCCGGACAGCGGGTACTGAAGCTTTCTTT.

The chain is built from TRBV6-9 and TRBJ2-7; possibly TRBD1 for D (6 bases). Germline CDR1 is MNHGY and CDR2 is SVAAGI. This CDR3 comprises 16 residues. Trimming pared 3 bases from V and 0 bases from J, leaving 15 bases between. CDR3 loop: CASSYGADRSSYEQYF. The CDR3 DNA reads as TGTGCCAGCAGTTACGGGGCCGACAGGAGCTCCTACGAGCAGTACTTC.

The V and J genes are TRBV5-1 and TRBJ2-7; 7 nucleotides agree with TRBD1. This CDR3 has 14 residues. J lost 3 bases, V lost 7 bases, and 10 bases had no gene match. CDR1 is SGHRS, CDR2 YFSETQ, per germline. This CDR3 reads CASRPGQTFYEQYF. The DNA for the CDR3 is TGCGCCAGCCGTCCGGGACAGACCTTCTACGAGCAGTACTTC. The full variable domain, in which reference TRBV5-1 and TRBJ2-7 provide the parts outside the CDR3, is KAGVTQTPRYLIKTRGQQVTLSCSPISGHRSVSWYQQTPGQGLQFLFEYFSETQRNKGNFPGRFSGRQFSNSRSEMNVSTLELGDSALYLCASRPGQTFYEQYFGPGTRLTVT.

This clonotype has ten or more counts. The V and J genes are TRBV6-1 and TRBJ2-1, with 9 bases aligning to TRBD2. CDR1 is MNHNS, CDR2 SASEGT, per germline. This CDR3 is 14 amino acids long. J lost 9 bases, V lost 6 bases, and 9 bases had no gene match. The CDR3 nucleotides read TGTGCCAGCAGCAACGCGGGAGGGCCGACTGAGCAGTTCTTC. Encoded protein: CASSNAGGPTEQFF.

In nucleotides, the CDR3 is TGTGCCAGCAGGAGAGCGGGAGGATCCTACAATGAGCAGTTCTTC. Protein product: CASRRAGGSYNEQFF. This chain connects TRBV28 to TRBJ2-1, with 9 bases identical to TRBD2. The CDR3 spans 15 residues. Germline V gene data show CDR1 as MDHEN and CDR2 as SYDVKM. V was clipped by 6 bases and J by 1 base; unmatched bases: 4.

This clonotype came up once. The V and J genes are TRBV20-1 and TRBJ1-1; 7 bases line up with TRBD1. The CDR3 spans 12 residues. The germline V gene has CDR1 DFQATT and CDR2 SNEGSKA (reference sequence). Unmatched junction bases numbered 1, after V lost 2 bases and J lost 4 bases. The CDR3 coding sequence is TGCAGTGCTAGAAGACAGGGCACTGAAGCTTTCTTT. Protein sequence: CSARRQGTEAFF.

The chain has TRBV6-1 and TRBJ2-1; 7 bases fit TRBD2. Germline-derived CDR1 and CDR2 are MNHNS and SASEGT. This CDR3 contains 14 residues. J gave up 12 bases and V 5 bases, and 13 bases lay outside the gene matches. The CDR3 region is CASSLRLAAGGQFF. The DNA for the CDR3 is TGTGCCAGCAGTTTACGGCTAGCGGCCGGGGGGCAGTTCTTC.